What follows is one TCR beta chain and its context. Its specific antigen is unknown. There are no base qualities to consult, and no much larger clone falls within one base. This sample is part of a study of blood T cell repertoires in COVID-19 (dated by TCRdb to the early 2020s). As for the study more broadly: The collaborator samples originated in the United States, Italy and Spain and spanned the acute and convalescent phases of COVID-19. The prospective study material was composed of cDNA or gDNA derived from T cells, B-cell-depleted T cells, or PBMCs. Deeply sampled blood TCRbeta repertoires from subjects exposed to, actively infected with, or recovered from COVID-19 were included in the dataset. The repertoires were released in a freely available public database intended as a resource for research on the immune response to SARS-CoV-2. Samples were obtained from the ongoing ImmuneRACE study (first 160 participants) and from over a thousand subjects provided by 6 global collaborators. Nearly every sample came with metadata listing a de-identified subject ID, COVID-19 status, age in years and sex. Where available, HLA class I and class II types were taken from metadata supplied by the sample provider and were not determined by assay-based typing. The study at large found these results: The amount of clinical and demographic metadata varied by source and participant and was provided uncurated.

TCRbeta CDR3 regions were amplified from genomic DNA using the immunoSEQ Assay, a bias-controlled multiplex PCR. In the authors' own workflow: Within the assay, amplification of reference gene primers was used to estimate how many nucleated cells each sample contained. Sequence reads were collapsed and filtered to measure the absolute abundance of every unique TCRbeta CDR3 rearrangement. For each sample, productive Simpson clonality was calculated as the square root of Simpson's diversity index across productive rearrangements. Entries here come from immuneACCESS through TCRdb and include only in-frame sequences with V and J called. Some clones fail to appear in such tables; in the studies checked, an unresolved V gene covers under half of the shortfall, and the cause of the remainder is unknown. For V, J and clone size, that table is used; D and trimming come from the DNA. In this sample the table shows fewer than 40,000 clones, almost 85% of which occur a single time. Over 8.5% of the sample belongs to the ten largest clones.

Collaborating institutions collected whole blood in K2EDTA tubes following their own protocols. Collaborator samples were shipped for TCRbeta analysis as frozen whole blood, isolated PBMCs, or DNA extracted from either sample type. The source of this sequence is a human donor in a cohort sampled during active COVID-19. The sample taken for sequencing was peripheral blood.

The CDR3 sequence is CASHRGGVQPQHF. At the DNA level, the sequence is TGTGCCAGCCATAGAGGGGGGGTTCAGCCCCAGCATTTT. This chain joins TRBV19 to TRBJ1-5, with a weak D call of TRBD1 (6 bases match). The CDR3 runs 13 amino acids, cysteine and phenylalanine included. This entry keeps only the CDR3 DNA: 39 bases, framed from base 1. Deletion took 9 bases off V and 6 bases off J, with a span of 15 bases between the germline ends. Sequences LNHDA (CDR1) and SQIVND (CDR2) are obtained from the germline V gene (reference sequence). Extended through the reference TRBV19 and TRBJ1-5 proteins, this CDR3 yields the full variable domain: DGGITQSPKYLFRKEGQNVTLSCEQNLNHDAMYWYRQDPGQGLRLIYYSQIVNDFQKGDIAEGYSVSREKKESFPLTVTSAQKNPTAFYLCASHRGGVQPQHFGDGTRLSIL.